The rows below give T cell receptor beta chains drawn from one sample of a study of blood T cell repertoires in COVID-19. Produced via immunoSEQ multiplex PCR; TCRdb's table is partial and in-frame only. Among about 85,000 clones, around 89% were seen once, and the ten largest hold 4.3%. The specimen sequenced was peripheral blood. All receptors come from a woman older than 75 with active or convalescent COVID-19. Each CDR3 is given with its conserved first and last residue. Each record gives: V gene, CDR3 protein.

>TRBV24-1
CATSLTGGPGELFF
>TRBV6-2/TRBV6-3
CASSYVRTEGTYEQYF
>TRBV5-4
CASSLAQGSGSEQFF
>TRBV19
CASRKQDGNTIYF
>TRBV6-5
CASSLQGGGELFF
>TRBV19
CASSIFSSNNEQFF
>TRBV6-5
CASSSAGASNQPQHF
>TRBV5-1
CASSFSTGGHNEQFF
>TRBV19
CASSLGGVSTDTQYF
>TRBV6-6
CASSLDRQGGNQPQHF
>TRBV19
CASSIGTGAGNTIYF
>TRBV18
CASSPISNTDTQYF
>TRBV6-5
CASSYSADRNQPQHF
>TRBV20-1
CSASTGGSTDTQYF
>TRBV7-2
CASSPRIVLPEAFF
>TRBV18
CASSRQGEDTQYF
>TRBV6-5
CASSYPPGEAFF
>TRBV6-6
CASSFRQGGTDTQYF
>TRBV28
CASSRDTGMETQYF
>TRBV27
CASSLGRGLANYGYTF